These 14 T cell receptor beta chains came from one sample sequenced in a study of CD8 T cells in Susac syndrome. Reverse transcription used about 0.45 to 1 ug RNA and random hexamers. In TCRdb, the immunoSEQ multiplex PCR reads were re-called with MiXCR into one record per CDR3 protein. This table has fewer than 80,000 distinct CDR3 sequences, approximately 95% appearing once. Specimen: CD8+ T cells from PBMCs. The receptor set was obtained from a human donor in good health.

This CDR3 is CASSLVGSGANVLTF. CDR3 sequence (DNA): TGTGCCAGCAGTTTAGTGGGCTCTGGGGCCAACGTCCTGACTTTC. The chain combines TRBV28 with TRBJ2-6, with no clear D. This CDR3 contains 15 residues. V shed 2 bases and J shed 0 bases, with 5 bases lying between them. The germline V gene encodes CDR1 MDHEN and CDR2 SYDVKM.

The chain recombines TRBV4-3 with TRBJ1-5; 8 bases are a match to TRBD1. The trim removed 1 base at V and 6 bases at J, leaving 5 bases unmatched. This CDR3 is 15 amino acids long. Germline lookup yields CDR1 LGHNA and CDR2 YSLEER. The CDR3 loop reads CASSQGTGPGQPQHF. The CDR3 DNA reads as TGCGCCAGCAGCCAAGGGACAGGGCCGGGTCAGCCCCAGCATTTT.

CDR3 loop: CASRSDGELNYGYTF. The CDR3 DNA sequence: TGTGCCAGCAGGTCCGACGGGGAGTTGAACTATGGCTACACCTTC. The rearrangement links TRBV7-9 to TRBJ1-2; D is unclear. Per germline, CDR1 SEHNR and CDR2 FQNEAQ (reference sequence). V shed 6 bases and J shed 2 bases, with 16 bases lying between them. The CDR3 runs to 15 residues.

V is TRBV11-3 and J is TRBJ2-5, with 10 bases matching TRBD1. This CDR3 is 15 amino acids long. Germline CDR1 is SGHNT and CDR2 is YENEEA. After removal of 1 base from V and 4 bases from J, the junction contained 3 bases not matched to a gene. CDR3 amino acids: CASSLGDRGGETQYF. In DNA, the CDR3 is TGTGCCAGCAGCTTAGGGGACAGGGGTGGAGAGACCCAGTACTTC.

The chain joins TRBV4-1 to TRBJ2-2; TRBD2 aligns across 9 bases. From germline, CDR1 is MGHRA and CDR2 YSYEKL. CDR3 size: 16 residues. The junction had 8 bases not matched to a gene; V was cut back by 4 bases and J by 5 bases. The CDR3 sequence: CASSPSGSGGTGELFF. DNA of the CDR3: TGCGCCAGCAGCCCCTCGGGGAGCGGGGGGACCGGGGAGCTGTTTTTT.

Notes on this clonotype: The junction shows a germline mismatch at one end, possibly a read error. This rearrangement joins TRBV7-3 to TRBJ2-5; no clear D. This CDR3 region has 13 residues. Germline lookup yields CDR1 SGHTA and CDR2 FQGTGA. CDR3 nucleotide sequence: TGTGCCAGCAGCTCGTACGACCAAGAGCCCCAGTACTTC. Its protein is CASSSYDQEPQYF. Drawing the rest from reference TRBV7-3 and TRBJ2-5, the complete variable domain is GAGVSQTPSNKVTEKGKYVELRCDPISGHTALYWYRQSLGQGPEFLIYFQGTGAADDSGLPNDRFFAVRPEGSVSTLKIQRTERGDSAVYLCASSSYDQEPQYFGPGTRLLVL.

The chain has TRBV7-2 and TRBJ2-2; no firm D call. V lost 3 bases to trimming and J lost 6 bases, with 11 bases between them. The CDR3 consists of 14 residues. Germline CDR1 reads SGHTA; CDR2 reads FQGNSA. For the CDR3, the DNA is TGTGCCAGCAGCTTGATAGTATATTCCGGGGAGCTGTTTTTT. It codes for CASSLIVYSGELFF.

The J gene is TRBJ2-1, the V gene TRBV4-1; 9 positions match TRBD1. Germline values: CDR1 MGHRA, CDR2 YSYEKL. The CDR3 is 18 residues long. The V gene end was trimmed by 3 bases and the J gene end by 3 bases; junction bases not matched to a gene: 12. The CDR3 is CASSQSGMGQGIYNEQFF. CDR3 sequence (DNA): TGCGCCAGCAGCCAGTCCGGGATGGGACAGGGAATCTACAATGAGCAGTTCTTC.

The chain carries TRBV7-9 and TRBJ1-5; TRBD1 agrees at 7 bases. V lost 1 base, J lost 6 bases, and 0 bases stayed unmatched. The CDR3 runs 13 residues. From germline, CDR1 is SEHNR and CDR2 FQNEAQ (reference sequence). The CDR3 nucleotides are TGTGCCAGCAGCTTAGAGGGGGCTCAGCCCCAGCATTTT. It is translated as CASSLEGAQPQHF.

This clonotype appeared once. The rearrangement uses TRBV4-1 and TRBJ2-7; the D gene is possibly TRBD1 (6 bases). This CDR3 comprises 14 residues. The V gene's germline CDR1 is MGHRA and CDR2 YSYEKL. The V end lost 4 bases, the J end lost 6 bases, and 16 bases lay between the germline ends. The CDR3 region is CASSPDSMPGEQYF. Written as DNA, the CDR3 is TGCGCCAGCAGCCCGGACAGTATGCCCGGCGAGCAGTACTTC.

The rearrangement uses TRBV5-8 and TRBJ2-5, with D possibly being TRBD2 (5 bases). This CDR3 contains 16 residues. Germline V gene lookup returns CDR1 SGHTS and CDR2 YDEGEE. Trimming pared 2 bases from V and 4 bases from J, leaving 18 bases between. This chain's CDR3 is CASSLEASLIRETQYF. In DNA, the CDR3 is TGTGCCAGCAGCTTAGAGGCTAGCCTTATACGAGAGACCCAGTACTTC.

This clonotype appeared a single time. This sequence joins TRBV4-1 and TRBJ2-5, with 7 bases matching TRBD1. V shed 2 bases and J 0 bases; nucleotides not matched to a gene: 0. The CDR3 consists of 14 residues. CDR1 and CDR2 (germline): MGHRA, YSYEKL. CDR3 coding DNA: TGCGCCAGCAGCCAACAGGGGGACCAAGAGACCCAGTACTTC. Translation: CASSQQGDQETQYF.

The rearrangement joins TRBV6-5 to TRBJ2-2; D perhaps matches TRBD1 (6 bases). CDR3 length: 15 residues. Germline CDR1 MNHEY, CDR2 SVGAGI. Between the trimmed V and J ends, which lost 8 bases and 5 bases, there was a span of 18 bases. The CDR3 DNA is TGTGCCAGCCGCTGGGGGCAGGGAGAAACCGGGGAGCTGTTTTTT. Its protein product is CASRWGQGETGELFF.

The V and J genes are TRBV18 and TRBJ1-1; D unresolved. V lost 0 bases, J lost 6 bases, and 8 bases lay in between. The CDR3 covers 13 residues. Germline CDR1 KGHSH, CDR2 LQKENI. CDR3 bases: TGTGCCAGCTCACCACCGGGCACAGCTGAAGCTTTCTTT. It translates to CASSPPGTAEAFF.